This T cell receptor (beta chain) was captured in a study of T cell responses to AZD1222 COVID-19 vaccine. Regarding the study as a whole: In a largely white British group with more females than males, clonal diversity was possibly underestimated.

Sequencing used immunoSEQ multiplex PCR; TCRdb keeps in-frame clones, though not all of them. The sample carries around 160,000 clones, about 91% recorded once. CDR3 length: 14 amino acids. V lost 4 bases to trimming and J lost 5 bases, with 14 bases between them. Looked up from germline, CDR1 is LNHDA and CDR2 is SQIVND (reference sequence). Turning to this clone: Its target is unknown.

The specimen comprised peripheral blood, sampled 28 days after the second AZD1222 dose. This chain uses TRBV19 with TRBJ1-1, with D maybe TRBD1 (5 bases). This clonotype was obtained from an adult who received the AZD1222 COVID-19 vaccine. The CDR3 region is CASSRQGSWTEAFF. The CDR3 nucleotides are TGTGCCAGTAGTAGGCAGGGCTCATGGACTGAAGCTTTCTTT. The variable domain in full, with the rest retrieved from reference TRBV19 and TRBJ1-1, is DGGITQSPKYLFRKEGQNVTLSCEQNLNHDAMYWYRQDPGQGLRLIYYSQIVNDFQKGDIAEGYSVSREKKESFPLTVTSAQKNPTAFYLCASSRQGSWTEAFFGQGTRLTVV.